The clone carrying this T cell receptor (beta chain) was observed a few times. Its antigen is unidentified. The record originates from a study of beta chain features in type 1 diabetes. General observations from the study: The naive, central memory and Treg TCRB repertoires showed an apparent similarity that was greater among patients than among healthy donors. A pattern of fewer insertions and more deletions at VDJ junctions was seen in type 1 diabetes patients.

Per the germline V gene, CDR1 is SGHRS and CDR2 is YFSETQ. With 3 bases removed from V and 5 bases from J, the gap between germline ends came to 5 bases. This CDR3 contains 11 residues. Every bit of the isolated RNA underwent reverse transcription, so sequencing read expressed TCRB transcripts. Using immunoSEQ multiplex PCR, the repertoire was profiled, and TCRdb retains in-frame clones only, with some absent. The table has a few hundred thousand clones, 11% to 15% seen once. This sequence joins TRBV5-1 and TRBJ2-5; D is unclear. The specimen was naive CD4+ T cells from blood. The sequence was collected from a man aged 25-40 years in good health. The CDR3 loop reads CASSSIETQYF. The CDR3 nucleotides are TGCGCCAGCAGCTCCATCGAGACCCAGTACTTC.